Sequencing of this T cell receptor (beta chain) was carried out in a study of cytomegalovirus exposure and HLA in healthy donors. Study outcomes and limitations: In a later analysis, most CMV-associated TCR beta chains appeared HLA-restricted. Based on reports, TCR beta sequences accurately predicted HLA-A and HLA-B alleles for most subjects.

CDR3 size: 15 residues. The V end lost 5 bases, the J end lost 0 bases, and 10 bases lay between the germline ends. In germline, CDR1 is SGHVS, CDR2 FQNEAQ. The PCR employed 60 Vbeta primers together with 13 Jbeta primers. Profiled with immunoSEQ multiplex PCR; TCRdb holds only in-frame clones, not every one. Here the sample spans about 85,000 clones, 75% to 90% being singletons. As for this clone: Its antigen is undetermined.

The gene calls are TRBV7-8 and TRBJ1-4, with D tentatively TRBD1 (5 bases). The receptor's source is a man in his fifties or sixties in good health and CMV-seropositive. The sequenced material came from PBMCs. The CDR3 loop is CASSPRDATNEKLFF. Written as DNA, the CDR3 is TGTGCCAGCAGCCCCAGGGATGCAACTAATGAAAAACTGTTTTTT.